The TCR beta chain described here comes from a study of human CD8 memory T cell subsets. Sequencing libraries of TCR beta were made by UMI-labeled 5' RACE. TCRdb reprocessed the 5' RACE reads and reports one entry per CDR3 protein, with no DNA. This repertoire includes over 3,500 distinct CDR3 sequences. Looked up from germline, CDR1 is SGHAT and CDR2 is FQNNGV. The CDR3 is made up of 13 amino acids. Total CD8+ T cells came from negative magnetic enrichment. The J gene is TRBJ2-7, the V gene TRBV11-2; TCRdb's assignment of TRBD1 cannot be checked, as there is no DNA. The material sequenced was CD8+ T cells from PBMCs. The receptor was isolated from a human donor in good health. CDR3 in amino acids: CASSFGTGGEQYF.